The source of this T cell receptor (beta chain) is a study of blood T cell repertoires in COVID-19 (dated by TCRdb to 2019 to 2021). Background for the entire study: Collaborator samples came from the United States, Italy and Spain and covered acute and convalescent phases of COVID-19. A de-identified subject ID, COVID-19 status, age in years and sex were almost always included in the sample metadata. The repertoires were released in a freely available public database meant as a resource for research on the immune response to SARS-CoV-2. Where available, HLA class I and class II types were taken from metadata supplied by the sample provider and were not determined by assay-based typing. Subjects who had been exposed to COVID-19, were actively infected with it, or had recovered from it provided the deeply sampled blood TCRbeta repertoires that made up the dataset. Samples came from the ongoing ImmuneRACE study (first 160 participants) plus 1,254 subjects from 6 global collaborators. The material from the prospective study consisted of cDNA or gDNA derived from T cells, B-cell-depleted T cells, or PBMCs. Results and caveats for the whole study, not just this receptor: The amount of clinical and demographic metadata varied by source and participant and was provided uncurated.

The immunoSEQ Assay, a bias-controlled multiplex PCR, was used to amplify TCRbeta CDR3 regions from genomic DNA. The authors' analysis ran thus. Within the assay, amplification of reference gene primers was used to estimate how many nucleated cells each sample contained. To quantify the absolute abundance of each unique TCRbeta CDR3 rearrangement, sequence reads were collapsed and filtered. For each sample, productive Simpson clonality was calculated as the square root of Simpson's diversity index across productive rearrangements. The clones in this table, taken by TCRdb from immuneACCESS, are in-frame only. Not every clone is retained; where verified, under half of the shortfall comes from an unresolved V gene, and the cause of the rest is unknown. V and J calls and clone size follow that table, whereas D and trimming were derived from the DNA. The sample table lists approximately 130,000 clones, around 86% of them with a count of one. The ten largest clones take up 15% to 20% of the sample.

In the prospective study, participants were about 18 to 95 years old, resided in under 30 geographic areas of the United States, and were enrolled through a virtual design. In the prospective study, cohorts were assigned on the basis of participant-reported clinical history obtained from a screening survey and a study questionnaire. Recovered participants in ImmuneRACE Cohort 3 were defined as having two consecutive negative NP/OP PCR tests, clearance from a healthcare professional, or resolution of symptoms. In the prospective study, mobile phlebotomists collected whole blood, serum and a nasopharyngeal or oropharyngeal swab from each participant. Over a 2-month period, participants in the prospective study had the option of providing additional blood draws and questionnaires. Prospective study blood samples were shipped either frozen or at room temperature before DNA extraction. V loses 9 bases at its end and J loses 0 bases; junction bases beyond the gene matches: 9. The germline V gene provides CDR1 LGHNT and CDR2 FRNRAP. There are 16 amino acids in the CDR3, from cysteine to phenylalanine inclusive. Just the 48-base CDR3 DNA is kept, in frame starting at base 1.

About this clone: It lacks a known antigen. No much larger clone exists at a distance of one base, and base qualities are not known.

Sequences were obtained from PBMCs or T cells enriched from blood (not recorded which). The receptor was derived from a man aged 30 to 45 who had recovered from COVID-19. The chain couples TRBV12-5 to TRBJ1-3; the central 9 bases match TRBD1. The bases are TGTGCTAGGCCCCGGACAGGGGCGAACTCTGGAAACACCATATATTTT. Protein translation: CARPRTGANSGNTIYF.